This TCR beta chain was obtained from a study of T cells in Graves' hyperthyroidism and ophthalmopathy. Trimming shortened V by 4 bases and J by 7 bases, and 13 bases separated the two germline ends. Looked up from germline, CDR1 is MNHEY and CDR2 is SVGAGI. This CDR3 has 13 amino acids. RNA transcripts provided the source from which TCR beta CDR3 regions were amplified. The HTBI primer set served for first-round RT-PCR of the TCR CDR3. TCRdb passed the multiplex PCR reads through MiXCR, listing each CDR3 protein once. The sample holds some 510,000 distinct CDR3 sequences; 35% to 55% are singletons and the top ten take nearly 8.5%.

The specimen was peripheral blood or thyroid tissue (not recorded which). The chain joins TRBV6-5 to TRBJ1-1; D is undetermined. This TCR was recovered from a young woman with Graves' hyperthyroidism. The CDR3 DNA is TGTGCCAGCAGTTTATCCCGACTCGGTGAAGCTTTCTTT. Its protein product is CASSLSRLGEAFF.